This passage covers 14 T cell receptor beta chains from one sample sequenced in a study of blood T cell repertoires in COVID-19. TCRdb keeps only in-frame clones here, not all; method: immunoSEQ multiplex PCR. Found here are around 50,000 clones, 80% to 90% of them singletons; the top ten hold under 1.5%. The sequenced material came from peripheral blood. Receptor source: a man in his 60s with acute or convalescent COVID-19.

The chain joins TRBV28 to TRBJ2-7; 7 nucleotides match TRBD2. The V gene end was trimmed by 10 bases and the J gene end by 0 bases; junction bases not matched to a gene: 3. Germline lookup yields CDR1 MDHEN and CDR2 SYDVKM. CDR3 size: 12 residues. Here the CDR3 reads CAITSDSYEQYF. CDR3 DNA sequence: TGTGCCATCACTAGCGACTCCTACGAGCAGTACTTC. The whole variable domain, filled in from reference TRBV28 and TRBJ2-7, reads DVKVTQSSRYLVKRTGEKVFLECVQDMDHENMFWYRQDPGLGLRLIYFSYDVKMKEKGDIPEGYSVSREKKERFSLILESASTNQTSMYLCAITSDSYEQYFGPGTRLTVT.

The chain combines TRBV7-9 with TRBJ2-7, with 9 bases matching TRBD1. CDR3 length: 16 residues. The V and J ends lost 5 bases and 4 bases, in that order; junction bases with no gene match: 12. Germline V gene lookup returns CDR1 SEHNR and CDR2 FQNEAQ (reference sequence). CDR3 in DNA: TGTGCCAGCAGCATTTTTTCCGGGACAGGGAATTACGAGCAGTACTTC. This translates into CASSIFSGTGNYEQYF.

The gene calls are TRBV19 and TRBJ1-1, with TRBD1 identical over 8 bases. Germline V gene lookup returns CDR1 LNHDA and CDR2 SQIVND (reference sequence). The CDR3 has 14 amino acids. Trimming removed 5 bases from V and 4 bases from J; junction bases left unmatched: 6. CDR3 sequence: CASSLTGVGTEAFF. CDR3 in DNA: TGTGCCAGTAGTTTGACAGGGGTGGGCACTGAAGCTTTCTTT.

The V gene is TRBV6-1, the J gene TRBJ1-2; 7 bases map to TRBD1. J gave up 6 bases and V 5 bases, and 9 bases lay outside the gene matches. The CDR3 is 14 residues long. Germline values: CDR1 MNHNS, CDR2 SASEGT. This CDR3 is CASSPSRGQHGYTF. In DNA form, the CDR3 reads TGTGCCAGCAGTCCTTCGAGGGGGCAGCATGGCTACACCTTC.

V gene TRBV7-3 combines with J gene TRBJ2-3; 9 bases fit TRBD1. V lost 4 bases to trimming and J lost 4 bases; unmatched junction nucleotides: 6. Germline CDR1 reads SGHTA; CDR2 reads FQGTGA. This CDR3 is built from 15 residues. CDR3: CASSSTGGWADTQYF. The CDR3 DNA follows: TGTGCCAGCAGCTCCACAGGGGGCTGGGCAGATACGCAGTATTTT.

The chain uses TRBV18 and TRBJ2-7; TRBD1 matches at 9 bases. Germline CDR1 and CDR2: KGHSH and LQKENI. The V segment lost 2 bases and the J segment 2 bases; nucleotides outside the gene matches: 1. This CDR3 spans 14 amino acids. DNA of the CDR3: TGTGCCAGCTCACCAGGGACAGGGCCCTACGAGCAGTACTTC. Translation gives CASSPGTGPYEQYF.

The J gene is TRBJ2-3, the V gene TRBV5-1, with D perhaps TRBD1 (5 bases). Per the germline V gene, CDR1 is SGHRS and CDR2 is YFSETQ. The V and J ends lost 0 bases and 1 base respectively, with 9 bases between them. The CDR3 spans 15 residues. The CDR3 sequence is CASSLGGAGTDTQYF. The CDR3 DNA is TGCGCCAGCAGCTTGGGGGGCGCGGGCACAGATACGCAGTATTTT.

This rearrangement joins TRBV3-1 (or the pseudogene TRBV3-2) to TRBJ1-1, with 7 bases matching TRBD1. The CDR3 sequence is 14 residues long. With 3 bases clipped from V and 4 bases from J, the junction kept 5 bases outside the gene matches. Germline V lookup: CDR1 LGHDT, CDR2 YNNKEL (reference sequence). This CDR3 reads CASSHRGDGTEAFF. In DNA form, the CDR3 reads TGTGCCAGCAGCCACAGGGGGGATGGCACTGAAGCTTTCTTT.

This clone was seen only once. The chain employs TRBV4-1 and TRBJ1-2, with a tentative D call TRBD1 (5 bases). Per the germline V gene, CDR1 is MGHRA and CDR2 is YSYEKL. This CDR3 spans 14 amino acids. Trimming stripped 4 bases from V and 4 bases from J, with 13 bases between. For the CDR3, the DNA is TGCGCCAGCAGCCCCCTCCTAAGGGGCTATGGCTACACCTTC. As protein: CASSPLLRGYGYTF.

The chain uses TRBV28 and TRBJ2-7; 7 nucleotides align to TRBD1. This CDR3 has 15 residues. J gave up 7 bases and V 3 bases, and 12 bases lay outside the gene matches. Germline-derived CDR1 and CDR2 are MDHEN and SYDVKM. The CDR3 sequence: CASSFIRDSPREQYF. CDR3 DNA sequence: TGTGCCAGCAGTTTTATCCGGGACAGCCCCCGGGAGCAGTACTTC.

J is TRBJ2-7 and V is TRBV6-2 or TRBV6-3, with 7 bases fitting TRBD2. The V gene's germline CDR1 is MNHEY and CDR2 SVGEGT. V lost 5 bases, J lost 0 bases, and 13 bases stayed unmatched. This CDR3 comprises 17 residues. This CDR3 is CASSRPTAGASSYEQYF. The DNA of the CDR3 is TGTGCCAGCAGTCGCCCGACCGCGGGAGCTTCCTCCTACGAGCAGTACTTC.

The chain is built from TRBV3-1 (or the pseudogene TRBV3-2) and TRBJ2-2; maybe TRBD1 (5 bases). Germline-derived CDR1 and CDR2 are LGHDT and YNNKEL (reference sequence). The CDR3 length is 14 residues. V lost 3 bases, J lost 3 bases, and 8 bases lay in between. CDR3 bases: TGTGCCAGCAGCCACAGGGCGGACACCGGGGAGCTGTTTTTT. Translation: CASSHRADTGELFF.

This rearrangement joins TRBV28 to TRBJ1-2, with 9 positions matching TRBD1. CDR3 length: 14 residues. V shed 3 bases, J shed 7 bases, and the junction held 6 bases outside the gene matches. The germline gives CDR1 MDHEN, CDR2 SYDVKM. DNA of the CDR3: TGTGCCAGCAGTTTTCGACAGGGGGTGGGTGGCTACACCTTC. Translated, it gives CASSFRQGVGGYTF.

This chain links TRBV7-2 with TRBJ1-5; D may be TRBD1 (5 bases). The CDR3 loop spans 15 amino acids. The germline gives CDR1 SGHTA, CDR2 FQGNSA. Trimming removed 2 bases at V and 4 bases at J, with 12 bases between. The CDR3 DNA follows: TGTGCCAGCAGCTTATTACAGGTCGGGAATCAGCCCCAGCATTTT. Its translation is CASSLLQVGNQPQHF.